Below, 23 T cell receptor beta chains from the same sample are listed, as sequenced in a study of T cells in localized non-small cell lung cancer. Data came from immunoSEQ multiplex PCR; TCRdb stores just in-frame clones and leaves some out. This table has 3,500 to 5,500 clones, 25% appearing once. Here the sequenced sample was lung tumor tissue, taken before any cancer treatment. Receptors originate from a male donor at least 60 years old with stage I lung adenocarcinoma.

The chain recombines TRBV28 with TRBJ1-2; no clear D gene. Germline loops: CDR1 MDHEN, CDR2 SYDVKM. This CDR3 has 14 amino acids. V lost 2 bases, J lost 0 bases, and 7 bases lay in between. The CDR3 DNA is TGTGCCAGCAGTTTAGGGCACACTAACTATGGCTACACCTTC. It codes for CASSLGHTNYGYTF.

The chain is built from TRBV11-3 and TRBJ2-6; D uncertain. CDR1 and CDR2 (germline): SGHNT, YENEEA. This CDR3 is built from 15 residues. Deletions cut 5 bases from V and 0 bases from J, with 8 bases between. The CDR3 bases are TGTGCCAGCAGCCCCGTTTTCTCTGGGGCCAACGTCCTGACTTTC. This sequence encodes CASSPVFSGANVLTF. Full variable domain (missing parts from reference TRBV11-3 and TRBJ2-6): EAGVVQSPRYKIIEKKQPVAFWCNPISGHNTLYWYLQNLGQGPELLIRYENEEAVDDSQLPKDRFSAERLKGVDSTLKIQPAELGDSAVYLCASSPVFSGANVLTFGAGSRLTVL.

This clone is labeled as medium-sized. V gene TRBV6-8 combines with J gene TRBJ1-2; D may be TRBD1 (6 bases). V shed 4 bases and J shed 6 bases, with 24 bases lying between them. Germline V lookup: CDR1 MNHGY, CDR2 SAAAGT. CDR3 size: 17 residues. CDR3: CASSSDVIFDRQDGYTF. The CDR3 region has the DNA TGTGCCAGCAGTTCCGATGTGATCTTCGACAGGCAAGATGGCTACACCTTC.

The chain carries TRBV11-3 and TRBJ2-1; either TRBD1 or TRBD2 may fit D (6 bases each). V shed 3 bases and J shed 6 bases, with 18 bases lying between them. In germline, CDR1 is SGHNT, CDR2 YENEEA. This CDR3 is 16 amino acids long. CDR3 loop: CASSLLFGGLGNEQFF. The DNA for the CDR3 is TGTGCCAGCAGCTTGCTGTTTGGGGGGCTTGGCAATGAGCAGTTCTTC.

This clone is medium-sized. The gene calls are TRBV7-2 and TRBJ1-5; D is ambiguous. The CDR3 sequence is 13 residues long. Per germline, CDR1 SGHTA and CDR2 FQGNSA. V was pared by 5 bases and J by 0 bases, with 5 bases between. Here the CDR3 DNA reads TGTGCCAGCAGCAGTTATAGCAATCAGCCCCAGCATTTT. This sequence encodes CASSSYSNQPQHF.

The chain joins TRBV30 to TRBJ2-4; D might be TRBD1 (6 bases). Trimming left V 0 bases short and J 1 base short, with 7 bases between. CDR3 size: 14 residues. CDR1 and CDR2 from the germline V gene are GTSNPN and SVGIG (reference sequence). As DNA, the CDR3 is TGTGCCTGGAGTGTAAGGGGGGCCAAAAACATTCAGTACTTC. Encoded protein: CAWSVRGAKNIQYF.

The J gene is TRBJ2-3, the V gene TRBV18, with 13 bases lining up with TRBD2. The junction had 1 base not matched to a gene; V was cut back by 3 bases and J by 4 bases. Looked up from germline, CDR1 is KGHSH and CDR2 is LQKENI. The length of the CDR3 is 15 residues. The CDR3, as DNA: TGTGCCAGCTCACCCGGGACTAGCGGGGCAGATACGCAGTATTTT. Protein product: CASSPGTSGADTQYF.

V gene TRBV30 combines with J gene TRBJ1-1; the D gene is possibly TRBD1 (5 bases). The germline V and J ends were trimmed by 2 bases and 0 bases, with 10 bases remaining between them. CDR3 length: 14 amino acids. Germline CDR1 and CDR2: GTSNPN and SVGIG (reference sequence). CDR3 coding DNA: TGTGCCTGGAGTCCTTTGACAGTGAACACTGAAGCTTTCTTT. Its translation: CAWSPLTVNTEAFF.

The chain has TRBV5-1 and TRBJ2-5; the D call may be TRBD1 or TRBD2 (5 bases each). This CDR3 contains 14 residues. CDR1 is SGHRS, CDR2 YFSETQ, per germline. The V and J ends lost 1 base and 2 bases respectively, with 9 bases between them. The CDR3: CASSLRDGQETQYF. CDR3 bases: TGCGCCAGCAGCTTGAGGGACGGACAAGAGACCCAGTACTTC.

This chain connects TRBV9 to TRBJ1-5; weak D call: TRBD1 (6 bases). This CDR3 comprises 15 residues. CDR1 SGDLS and CDR2 YYNGEE come from the germline V gene. Trimming left V 0 bases short and J 0 bases short, with 7 bases between. The CDR3 is CASSVGGHSNQPQHF. The CDR3 region has the DNA TGTGCCAGCAGCGTAGGGGGGCATAGCAATCAGCCCCAGCATTTT.

This clone has just a few counts. The rearrangement joins TRBV28 to TRBJ1-1, with 12 bases fitting TRBD1. The junction had 7 bases not matched to a gene; V was cut back by 6 bases and J by 8 bases. CDR1 and CDR2 from the germline V gene are MDHEN and SYDVKM. This CDR3 has 14 amino acids. This chain's CDR3 is CASRTGQGALEAFF. The DNA for the CDR3 is TGTGCCAGCAGAACGGGACAGGGGGCCTTAGAAGCTTTCTTT.

By share of the sample, this clone is medium-sized. The V call is TRBV11-3, the J call TRBJ1-5; no clear D gene. V lost 5 bases and J 5 bases, leaving 13 bases between the germline ends. The CDR3 has 14 residues. Germline CDR1 is SGHNT and CDR2 is YENEEA. The CDR3 sequence is CASSILGLHQPQHF. CDR3 coding DNA: TGTGCCAGCAGCATCCTCGGCCTTCATCAGCCCCAGCATTTT.

This clone has only a few counts. The read ends 1 residue before the CDR3 terminus; that terminus is restored from the germline J gene. This chain connects TRBV10-3 to TRBJ2-1; the match to TRBD1 covers 8 bases. This CDR3 has 17 amino acids. In germline, CDR1 is ENHRY, CDR2 SYGVKD. V shed 2 bases, J shed 7 bases, and the junction held 13 bases outside the gene matches. CDR3 protein: CAISEASTGVRSNEQFF. The DNA read from the CDR3 is TGTGCCATCAGTGAGGCTTCGACAGGGGTTCGTAGTAATGAGCAGTTC.

This clone qualifies as medium-sized. The V gene is TRBV11-3, the J gene TRBJ1-1, with D tentatively TRBD1 (5 bases). V was shortened by 3 bases and J by 0 bases, with 14 bases between the two germline ends. The CDR3 contains 16 residues. The germline V gene encodes CDR1 SGHNT and CDR2 YENEEA. DNA of the CDR3: TGTGCCAGCAGCTTTCCCTCGACAGTCATGAACACTGAAGCTTTCTTT. Translation gives CASSFPSTVMNTEAFF.

The V gene is TRBV19, the J gene TRBJ1-5; no clear D gene. Germline loops: CDR1 LNHDA, CDR2 SQIVND (reference sequence). Trimming left V 5 bases short and J 7 bases short, with 12 bases between. CDR3 length: 13 residues. The CDR3 nucleotides are TGTGCCAGTAGTCCAGGTTCGAGACAGCCCCAGCATTTT. It specifies CASSPGSRQPQHF.

Relative to its sample, this clone is large (0.1 to 1%). The chain is built from TRBV6-8 and TRBJ2-5; the D is unclear. The germline V gene has CDR1 MNHGY and CDR2 SAAAGT. CDR3 length: 14 amino acids. V was trimmed by 6 bases and J by 1 base, leaving 12 bases between them. Here the CDR3 DNA reads TGTGCCAGCAGCATGGACGCCCGCCAAGAGACCCAGTACTTC. This codes for CASSMDARQETQYF.

The chain couples TRBV19 to TRBJ1-2; D is uncertain. Germline V gives CDR1 LNHDA, CDR2 SQIVND (reference sequence). The CDR3 extends over 14 amino acids. The ends were cut back, 6 bases at V and 8 bases at J, with 19 bases in the middle. The CDR3 sequence is CASSPGGSGIGYTF. CDR3 DNA sequence: TGTGCCAGTAGCCCAGGAGGAAGTGGTATCGGCTACACCTTC.

The gene calls are TRBV30 and TRBJ1-6; D remains ambiguous. Germline loops: CDR1 GTSNPN, CDR2 SVGIG (reference sequence). V lost 6 bases and J 7 bases, leaving 16 bases between the germline ends. The CDR3 spans 14 residues. The CDR3 spells CACQLGQANSPLHF. CDR3 bases: TGTGCCTGCCAGCTCGGGCAGGCGAATTCACCCCTCCACTTT.

This clone was seen only a few times. This chain joins TRBV5-1 and TRBJ2-1; 8 nucleotides agree with TRBD2. Germline V gives CDR1 SGHRS, CDR2 YFSETQ. The CDR3 is 16 amino acids. Trimming removed 0 bases from V and 6 bases from J; junction bases left unmatched: 8. The CDR3 nucleotides read TGCGCCAGCAGCTTGGCGGGGGGGGTGGGTAGCAATGAGCAGTTCTTC. The encoded protein is CASSLAGGVGSNEQFF.

This clone was seen more than once but under ten times. The chain employs TRBV11-3 and TRBJ2-7; 10 positions match TRBD1. J was trimmed by 6 bases and V by 6 bases; bases with no gene match: 8. The CDR3 runs to 14 residues. Per the germline V gene, CDR1 is SGHNT and CDR2 is YENEEA. DNA of the CDR3: TGTGCCAGCAGTTCAACCGGGACAGGGGTCGAGCAGTACTTC. Protein: CASSSTGTGVEQYF.

The chain employs TRBV7-2 and TRBJ1-1; unclear D gene. CDR1 SGHTA and CDR2 FQGNSA come from the germline V gene. The CDR3 totals 13 residues. V lost 0 bases to trimming and J lost 0 bases, with 2 bases between them. The CDR3 spells CASSLAMNTEAFF. The DNA for the CDR3 is TGTGCCAGCAGCTTAGCCATGAACACTGAAGCTTTCTTT.

The chain has TRBV6-8 and TRBJ2-1; D is possibly TRBD1 (5 bases). With 6 bases removed from V and 0 bases from J, the gap between germline ends came to 18 bases. From germline, CDR1 is MNHGY and CDR2 SAAAGT. This CDR3 has 17 amino acids. The CDR3 DNA follows: TGTGCCAGCAGCCCCCGGTGGGGCTCAAGCTCCTACAATGAGCAGTTCTTC. Translated: CASSPRWGSSSYNEQFF.

The sample holds a few counts of this clone. The chain has TRBV4-1 and TRBJ2-7, with D hard to call. Trimming took off 5 bases at V and 3 bases at J, with 29 bases between the two ends. The CDR3 loop spans 19 amino acids. The germline CDR1 and CDR2 sequences are MGHRA and YSYEKL. The CDR3 bases are TGCGCCAGCAGCAGGATGGTAACGCAGGAGCTCAATCCGATCTACGAGCAGTACTTC. Its translation is CASSRMVTQELNPIYEQYF.